This T cell receptor (beta chain) appears in the sequencing data of a study of tumor-infiltrating lymphocytes in primary liver carcinoma. Study at large: Every sample contained roughly 3.5 to 7.13 million productive TCRbeta reads, and these numbers were similar from one tissue type to another.

As to this clonotype: Its antigen is unknown. A much larger clone is a single base away; this may be a read error. The CDR3 does not end in the conserved phenylalanine or tryptophan, so this is likely a read error.

Study outcomes and limitations: Only about 7.5-24% of top clones spanned all five tumor regions.

The trim removed 3 bases at V and 8 bases at J, leaving 6 bases unmatched. There are 15 residues in the CDR3. Total RNA and DNA came together from roughly 20-30 mg of bulk tissue without cell sorting. Making TCR beta cDNA involved around 500 ng total RNA and a constant-region primer. Three nested multiplex PCR rounds, a slightly modified ARM-PCR, produced the libraries for TCR beta. With TRBV1-TRBV30 forward primers and a C-beta reverse primer, the first two PCR rounds were run for around 10 cycles each. TCRdb re-called the multiplex PCR reads through MiXCR, storing one row per CDR3 protein. The repertoire consists of approximately 110,000 distinct CDR3 sequences, with about 68% occurring once and the leading ten covering 9.3%.

The chain couples TRBV12-3 or TRBV12-4 to TRBJ1-4, with 10 bases aligning to TRBD1. Sequencing input: liver tumor tissue from sampling region 1. Subset indicated: tumor region T1, superior pole. The source of this sequence is a woman aged 55-75 years with primary liver carcinoma and hepatitis B virus infection. The CDR3 DNA is TGTGCCAGCAGTTTCGGGGACAGGGGAGGGGAAAAACTGTTTTTA. Protein product: CASSFGDRGGEKLFL.